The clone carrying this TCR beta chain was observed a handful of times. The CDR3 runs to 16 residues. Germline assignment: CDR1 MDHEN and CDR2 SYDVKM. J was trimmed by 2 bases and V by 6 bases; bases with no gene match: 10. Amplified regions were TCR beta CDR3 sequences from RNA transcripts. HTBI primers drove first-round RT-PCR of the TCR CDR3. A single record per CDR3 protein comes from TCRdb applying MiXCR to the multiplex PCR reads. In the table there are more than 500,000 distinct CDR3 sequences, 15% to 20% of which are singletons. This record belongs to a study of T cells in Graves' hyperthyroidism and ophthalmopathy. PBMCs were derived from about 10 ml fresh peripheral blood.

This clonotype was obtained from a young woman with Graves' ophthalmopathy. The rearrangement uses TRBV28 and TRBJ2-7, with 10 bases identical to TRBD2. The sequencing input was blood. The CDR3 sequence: CASRLLTSGKTYEQYF. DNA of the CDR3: TGTGCCAGCAGGCTACTTACTAGCGGGAAGACCTACGAGCAGTACTTC.